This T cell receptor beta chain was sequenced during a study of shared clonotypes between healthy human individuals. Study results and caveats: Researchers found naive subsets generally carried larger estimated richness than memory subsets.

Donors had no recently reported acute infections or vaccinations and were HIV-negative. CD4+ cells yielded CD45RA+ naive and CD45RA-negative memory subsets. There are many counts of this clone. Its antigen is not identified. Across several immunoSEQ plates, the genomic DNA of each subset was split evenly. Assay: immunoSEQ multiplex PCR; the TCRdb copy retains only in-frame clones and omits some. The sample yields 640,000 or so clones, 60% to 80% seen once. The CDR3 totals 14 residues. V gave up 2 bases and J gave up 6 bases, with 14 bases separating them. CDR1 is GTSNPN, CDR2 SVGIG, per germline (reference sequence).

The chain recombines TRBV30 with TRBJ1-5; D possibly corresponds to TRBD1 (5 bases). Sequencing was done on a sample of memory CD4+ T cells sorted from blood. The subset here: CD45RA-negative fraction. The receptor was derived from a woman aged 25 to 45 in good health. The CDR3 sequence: CAWSKGPSVQPQHF. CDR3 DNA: TGTGCCTGGAGTAAGGGGCCCTCGGTTCAGCCCCAGCATTTT.